The entry that follows covers one T cell receptor beta chain sequence. The sample comes from a study of Ad26.COV2.S vaccination and SARS-CoV-2 variants. TCRdb's copy holds only in-frame clones and misses some; the assay was immunoSEQ multiplex PCR. The profile shows over 450,000 clones, 89% of them singletons. V was cut by 2 bases and J by 16 bases, with 11 bases left in between. The CDR3 loop spans 11 amino acids. Germline CDR1 and CDR2: MGHRA and YSYEKL. Treatment of the sample: approximately 18 received Ad26.COV2.S at low or high dose, single or two shots; several received placebo; per-sample allocation not given. Sampling was performed 63 days after the first vaccine or placebo injection.

This receptor was taken from a person between 18 and 65 years old who received the Ad26.COV2.S COVID-19 vaccine or a placebo. The chain couples TRBV4-1 to TRBJ1-4; D is possibly TRBD1 (5 bases). The sequences come from peripheral blood, collected in a trial of Ad26.COV2.S vaccine versus placebo. The CDR3 DNA follows: TGCGCCAGCAGCCAATCCGGCAGGGCGTTTTTT. Its protein is CASSQSGRAFF.